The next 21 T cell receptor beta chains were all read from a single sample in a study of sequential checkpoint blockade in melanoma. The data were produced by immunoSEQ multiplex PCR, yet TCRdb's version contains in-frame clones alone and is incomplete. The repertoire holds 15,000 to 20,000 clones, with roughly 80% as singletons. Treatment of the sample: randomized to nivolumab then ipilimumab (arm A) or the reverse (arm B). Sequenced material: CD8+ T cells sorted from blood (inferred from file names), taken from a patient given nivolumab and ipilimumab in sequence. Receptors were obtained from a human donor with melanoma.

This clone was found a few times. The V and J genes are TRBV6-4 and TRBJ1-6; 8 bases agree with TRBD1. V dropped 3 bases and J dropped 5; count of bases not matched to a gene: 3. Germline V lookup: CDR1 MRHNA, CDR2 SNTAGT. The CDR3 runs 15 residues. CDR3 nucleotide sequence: TGTGCCAGCAGTGATGGACAGGGCGATAATTCACCCCTCCACTTT. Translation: CASSDGQGDNSPLHF.

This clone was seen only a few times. This CDR3 reads CASSQDRRTGWNNEQFF. The CDR3 bases are TGCGCCAGCAGCCAAGATCGGAGGACAGGATGGAACAATGAGCAGTTCTTC. The chain is built from TRBV4-1 and TRBJ2-1; TRBD1 matches at 7 bases. From germline, CDR1 is MGHRA and CDR2 YSYEKL. CDR3 length equals 17 residues. Trimming removed 0 bases from V and 5 bases from J; junction bases left unmatched: 10.

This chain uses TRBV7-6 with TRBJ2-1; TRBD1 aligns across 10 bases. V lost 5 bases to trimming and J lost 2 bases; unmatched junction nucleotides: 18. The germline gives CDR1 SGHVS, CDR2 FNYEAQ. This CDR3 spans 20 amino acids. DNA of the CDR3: TGTGCCAGCAGCGGAGCAGAGACGCGGGACAGGGGCCGTACCTACAATGAGCAGTTCTTC. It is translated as CASSGAETRDRGRTYNEQFF. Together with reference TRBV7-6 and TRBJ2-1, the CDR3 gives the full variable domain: GAGVSQSPRYKVTKRGQDVALRCDPISGHVSLYWYRQALGQGPEFLTYFNYEAQQDKSGLPNDRFSAERPEGSISTLTIQRTEQRDSAMYRCASSGAETRDRGRTYNEQFFGPGTRLTVL.

The CDR3, as DNA: TGTGCCAGTTCGGTGGGACAGGGGGCCATGAACACTGAAGCTTTCTTT. This sequence encodes CASSVGQGAMNTEAFF. The genes are TRBV19 and TRBJ1-1, with 12 bases that match TRBD1. Germline trimming cut 8 bases from V and 0 bases from J; bases unmatched to any gene: 7. In germline, CDR1 is LNHDA, CDR2 SQIVND (reference sequence). The CDR3 length is 16 residues.

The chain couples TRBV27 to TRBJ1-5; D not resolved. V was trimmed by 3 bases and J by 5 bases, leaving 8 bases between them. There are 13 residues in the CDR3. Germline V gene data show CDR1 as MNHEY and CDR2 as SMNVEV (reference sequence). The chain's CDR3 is CASSFTADQPQHF. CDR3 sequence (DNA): TGTGCCAGCAGTTTTACCGCGGATCAGCCCCAGCATTTT.

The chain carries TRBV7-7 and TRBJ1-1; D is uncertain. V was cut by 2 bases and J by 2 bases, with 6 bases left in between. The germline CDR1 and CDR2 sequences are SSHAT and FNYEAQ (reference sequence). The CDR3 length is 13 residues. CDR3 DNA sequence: TGTGCCAGCAGCTTAAGCATCAACACTGAAGCTTTCTTT. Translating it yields CASSLSINTEAFF. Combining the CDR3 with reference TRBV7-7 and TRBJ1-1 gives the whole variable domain GAGVSQSPRYKVTKRGQDVTLRCDPISSHATLYWYQQALGQGPEFLTYFNYEAQPDKSGLPSDRFSAERPEGSISTLTIQRTEQRDSAMYRCASSLSINTEAFFGQGTRLTVV.

In nucleotides, the CDR3 is TGTGCCAGCAGTTGGACAGAGATGAACACTGAAGCTTTCTTT. It specifies CASSWTEMNTEAFF. The V and J genes are TRBV6-5 and TRBJ1-1; D possibly corresponds to TRBD1 (6 bases). Germline V gene lookup returns CDR1 MNHEY and CDR2 SVGAGI. V dropped 4 bases and J dropped 0 bases, with 9 bases sitting between them. The CDR3 has 14 residues.

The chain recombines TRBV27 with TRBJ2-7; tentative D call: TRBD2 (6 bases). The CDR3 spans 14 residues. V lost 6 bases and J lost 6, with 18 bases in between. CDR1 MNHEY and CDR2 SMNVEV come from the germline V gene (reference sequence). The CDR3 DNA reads TGTGCCAGCAGCCAGGGTATTCTGGGGGGCGAGCAGTACTTC. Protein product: CASSQGILGGEQYF.

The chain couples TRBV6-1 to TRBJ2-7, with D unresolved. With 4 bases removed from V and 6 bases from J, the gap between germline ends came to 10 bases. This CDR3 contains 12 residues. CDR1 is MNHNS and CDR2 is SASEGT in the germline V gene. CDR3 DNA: TGTGCCAGCAGTGCGGGTGAGATCGAGCAGTACTTC. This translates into CASSAGEIEQYF.

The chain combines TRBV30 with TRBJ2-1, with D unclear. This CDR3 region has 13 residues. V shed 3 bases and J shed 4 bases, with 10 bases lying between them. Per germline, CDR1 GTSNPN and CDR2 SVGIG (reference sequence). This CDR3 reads CAWSRGEYNEQFF. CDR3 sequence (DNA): TGTGCCTGGAGCCGCGGAGAATACAATGAGCAGTTCTTC.

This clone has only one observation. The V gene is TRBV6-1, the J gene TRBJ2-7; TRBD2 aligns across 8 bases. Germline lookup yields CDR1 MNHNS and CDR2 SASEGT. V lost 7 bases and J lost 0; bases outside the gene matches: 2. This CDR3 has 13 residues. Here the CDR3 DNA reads TGTGCCAGCAAGAGCGGGAGCTCCTACGAGCAGTACTTC. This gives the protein CASKSGSSYEQYF.

The CDR3: CASSVVYSGSADTQYF. In nucleotides, the CDR3 is TGTGCCAGCAGCGTAGTTTATAGCGGGAGTGCAGATACGCAGTATTTT. The rearrangement links TRBV9 to TRBJ2-3, with TRBD2 identical over 9 bases. CDR3 length: 16 amino acids. Per the germline V gene, CDR1 is SGDLS and CDR2 is YYNGEE. Trimming took 0 bases from V and 4 from J; bases not matched to a gene: 6.

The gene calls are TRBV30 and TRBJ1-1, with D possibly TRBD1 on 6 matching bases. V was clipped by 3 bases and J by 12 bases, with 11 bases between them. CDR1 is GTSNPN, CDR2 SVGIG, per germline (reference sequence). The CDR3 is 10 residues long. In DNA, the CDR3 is TGTGCCTGGAGCAGGGGTACTCCTTTCTTT. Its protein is CAWSRGTPFF.

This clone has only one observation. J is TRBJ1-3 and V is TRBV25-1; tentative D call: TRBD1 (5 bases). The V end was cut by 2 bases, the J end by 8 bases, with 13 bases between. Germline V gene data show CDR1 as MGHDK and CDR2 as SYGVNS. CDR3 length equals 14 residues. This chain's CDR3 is CASSERWGLDTIYF. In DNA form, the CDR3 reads TGTGCCAGCAGTGAACGGTGGGGCTTGGACACCATATATTTT.

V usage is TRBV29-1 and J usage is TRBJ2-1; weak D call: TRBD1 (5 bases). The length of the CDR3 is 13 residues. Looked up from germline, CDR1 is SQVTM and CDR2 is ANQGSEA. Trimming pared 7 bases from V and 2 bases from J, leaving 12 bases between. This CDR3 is CSARQSTYNEQFF. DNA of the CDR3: TGCAGCGCCCGACAGAGCACCTACAATGAGCAGTTCTTC.

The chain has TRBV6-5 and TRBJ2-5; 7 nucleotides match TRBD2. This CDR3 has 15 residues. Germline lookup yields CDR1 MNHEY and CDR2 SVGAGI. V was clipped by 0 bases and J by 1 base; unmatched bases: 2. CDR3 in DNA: TGTGCCAGCAGTTACTCGCTAGCGGTCCAAGAGACCCAGTACTTC. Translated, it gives CASSYSLAVQETQYF.

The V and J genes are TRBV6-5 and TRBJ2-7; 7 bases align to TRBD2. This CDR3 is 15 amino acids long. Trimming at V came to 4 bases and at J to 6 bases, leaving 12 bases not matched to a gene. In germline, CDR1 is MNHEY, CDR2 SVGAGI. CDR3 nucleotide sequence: TGTGCCAGCAGTTTCCCGGGGAGGGGCCGAGTCGAGCAGTACTTC. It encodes CASSFPGRGRVEQYF.

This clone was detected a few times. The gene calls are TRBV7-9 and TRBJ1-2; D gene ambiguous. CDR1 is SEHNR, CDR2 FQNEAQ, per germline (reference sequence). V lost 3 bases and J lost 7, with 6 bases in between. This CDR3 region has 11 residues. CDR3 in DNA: TGTGCCAGCAGCTTTGTCGGTGGCTACACCTTC. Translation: CASSFVGGYTF.

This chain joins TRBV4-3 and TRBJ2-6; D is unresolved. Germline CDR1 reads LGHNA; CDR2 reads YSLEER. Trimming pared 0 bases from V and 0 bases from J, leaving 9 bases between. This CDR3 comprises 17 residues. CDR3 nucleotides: TGCGCCAGCAGCCAAGACCAGGTCGGCTCTGGGGCCAACGTCCTGACTTTC. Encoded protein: CASSQDQVGSGANVLTF.

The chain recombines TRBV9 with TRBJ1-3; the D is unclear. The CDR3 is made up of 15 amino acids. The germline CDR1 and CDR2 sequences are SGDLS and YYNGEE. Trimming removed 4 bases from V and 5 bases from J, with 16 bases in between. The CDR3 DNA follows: TGTGCCAGCAGCCCGTCATCGGTCACGAGAAACACCATATATTTT. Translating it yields CASSPSSVTRNTIYF.

The CDR3 spells CASSLTGTEAFF. CDR3 sequence (DNA): TGTGCCAGCAGCTTAACAGGGACTGAAGCTTTCTTT. The chain couples TRBV11-2 to TRBJ1-1; tentative D call: TRBD1 (6 bases). The V and J ends lost 2 bases and 5 bases respectively, with 6 bases between them. This CDR3 has 12 residues. Germline V gene lookup returns CDR1 SGHAT and CDR2 FQNNGV.